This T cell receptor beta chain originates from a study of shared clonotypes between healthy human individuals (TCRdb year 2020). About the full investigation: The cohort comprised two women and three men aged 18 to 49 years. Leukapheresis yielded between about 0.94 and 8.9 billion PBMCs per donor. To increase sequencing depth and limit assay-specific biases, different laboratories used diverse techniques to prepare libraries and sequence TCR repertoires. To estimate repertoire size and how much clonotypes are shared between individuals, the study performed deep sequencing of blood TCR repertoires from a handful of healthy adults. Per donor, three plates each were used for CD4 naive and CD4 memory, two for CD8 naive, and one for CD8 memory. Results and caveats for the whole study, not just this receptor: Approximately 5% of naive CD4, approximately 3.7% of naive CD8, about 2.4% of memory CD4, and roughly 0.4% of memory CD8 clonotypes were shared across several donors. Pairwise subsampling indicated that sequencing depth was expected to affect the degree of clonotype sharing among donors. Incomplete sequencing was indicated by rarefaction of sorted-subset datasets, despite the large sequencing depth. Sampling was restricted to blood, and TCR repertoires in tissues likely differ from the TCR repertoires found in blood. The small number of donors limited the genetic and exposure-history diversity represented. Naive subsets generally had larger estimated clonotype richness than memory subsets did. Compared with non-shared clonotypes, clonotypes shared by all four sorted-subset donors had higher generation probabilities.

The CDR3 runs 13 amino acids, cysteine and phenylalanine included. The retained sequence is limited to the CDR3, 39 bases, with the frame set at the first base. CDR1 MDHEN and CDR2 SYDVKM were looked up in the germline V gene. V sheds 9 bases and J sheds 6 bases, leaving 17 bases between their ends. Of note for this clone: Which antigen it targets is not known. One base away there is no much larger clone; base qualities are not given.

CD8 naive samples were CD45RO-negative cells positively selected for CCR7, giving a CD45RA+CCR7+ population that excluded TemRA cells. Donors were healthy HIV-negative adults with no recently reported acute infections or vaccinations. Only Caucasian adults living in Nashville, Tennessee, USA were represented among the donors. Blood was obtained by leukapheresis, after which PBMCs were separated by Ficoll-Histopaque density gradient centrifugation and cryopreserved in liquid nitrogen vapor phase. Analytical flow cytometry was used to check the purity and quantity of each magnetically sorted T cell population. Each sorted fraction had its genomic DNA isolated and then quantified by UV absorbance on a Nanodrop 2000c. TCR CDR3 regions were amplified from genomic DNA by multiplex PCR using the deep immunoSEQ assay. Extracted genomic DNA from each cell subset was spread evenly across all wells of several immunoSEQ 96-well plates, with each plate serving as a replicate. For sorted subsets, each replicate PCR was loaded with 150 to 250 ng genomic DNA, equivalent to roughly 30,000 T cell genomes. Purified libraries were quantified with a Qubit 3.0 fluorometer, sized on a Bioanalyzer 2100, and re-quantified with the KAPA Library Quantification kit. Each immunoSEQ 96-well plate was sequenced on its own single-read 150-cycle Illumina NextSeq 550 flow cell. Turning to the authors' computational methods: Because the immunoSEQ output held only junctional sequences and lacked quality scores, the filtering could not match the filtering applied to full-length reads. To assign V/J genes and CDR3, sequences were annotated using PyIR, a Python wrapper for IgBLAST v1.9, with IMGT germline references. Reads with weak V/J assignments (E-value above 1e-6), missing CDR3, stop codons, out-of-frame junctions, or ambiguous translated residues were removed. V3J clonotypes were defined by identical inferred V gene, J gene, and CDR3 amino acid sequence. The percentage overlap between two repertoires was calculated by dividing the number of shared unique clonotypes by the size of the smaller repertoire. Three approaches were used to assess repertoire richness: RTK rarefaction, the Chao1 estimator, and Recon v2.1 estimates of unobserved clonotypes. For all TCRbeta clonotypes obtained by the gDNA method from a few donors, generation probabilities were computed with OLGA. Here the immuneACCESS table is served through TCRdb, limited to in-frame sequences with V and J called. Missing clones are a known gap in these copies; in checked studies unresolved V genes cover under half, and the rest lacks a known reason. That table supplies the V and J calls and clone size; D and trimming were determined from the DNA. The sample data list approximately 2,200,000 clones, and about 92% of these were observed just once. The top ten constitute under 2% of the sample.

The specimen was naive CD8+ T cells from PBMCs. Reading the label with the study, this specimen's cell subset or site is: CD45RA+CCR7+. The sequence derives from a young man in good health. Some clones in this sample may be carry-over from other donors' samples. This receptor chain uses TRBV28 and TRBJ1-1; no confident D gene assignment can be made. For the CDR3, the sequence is CASRVRGYAEAFF. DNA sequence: TGTGCCAGTAGAGTGAGAGGGTATGCTGAAGCTTTCTTT. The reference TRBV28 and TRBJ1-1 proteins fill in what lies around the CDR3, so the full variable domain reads DVKVTQSSRYLVKRTGEKVFLECVQDMDHENMFWYRQDPGLGLRLIYFSYDVKMKEKGDIPEGYSVSREKKERFSLILESASTNQTSMYLCASRVRGYAEAFFGQGTRLTVV.